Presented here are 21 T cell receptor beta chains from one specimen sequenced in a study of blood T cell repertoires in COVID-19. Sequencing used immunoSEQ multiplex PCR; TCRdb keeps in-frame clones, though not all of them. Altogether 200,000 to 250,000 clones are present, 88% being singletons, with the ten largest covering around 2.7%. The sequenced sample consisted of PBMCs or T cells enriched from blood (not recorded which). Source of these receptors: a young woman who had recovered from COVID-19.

As DNA, the CDR3 is TGTGCCATCTCTAGCACAGATACGCAGTATTTT. Residues: CAISSTDTQYF. The V gene is TRBV10-3, the J gene TRBJ2-3; D uncertain. The CDR3 covers 11 residues. In germline, CDR1 is ENHRY, CDR2 SYGVKD. V lost 8 bases, J lost 0 bases, and 3 bases lay in between.

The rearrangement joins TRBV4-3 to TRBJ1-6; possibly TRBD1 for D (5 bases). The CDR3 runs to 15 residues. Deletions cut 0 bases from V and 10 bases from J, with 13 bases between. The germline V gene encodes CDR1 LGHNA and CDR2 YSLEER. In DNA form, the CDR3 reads TGCGCCAGCAGCCAAGATAAAGGGGATCGGTCACCCCTCCACTTT. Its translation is CASSQDKGDRSPLHF.

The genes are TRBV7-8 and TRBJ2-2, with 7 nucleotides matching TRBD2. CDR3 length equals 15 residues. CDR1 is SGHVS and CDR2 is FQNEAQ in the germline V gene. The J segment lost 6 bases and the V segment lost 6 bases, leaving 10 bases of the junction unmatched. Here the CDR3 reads CASSPATSDAGELFF. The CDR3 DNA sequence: TGTGCCAGCAGTCCAGCTACTAGCGACGCCGGGGAGCTGTTTTTT.

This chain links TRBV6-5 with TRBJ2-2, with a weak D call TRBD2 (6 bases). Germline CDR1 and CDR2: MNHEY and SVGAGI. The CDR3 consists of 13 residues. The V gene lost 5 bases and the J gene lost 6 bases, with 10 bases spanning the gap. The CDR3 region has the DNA TGTGCCAGCAGTCCCCCGGGGGCCGGGGAGCTGTTTTTT. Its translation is CASSPPGAGELFF.

The CDR3 bases are TGTGCCAGTAAAGACAGGGGTGGCGAAAAACTGTTTTTT. Residues: CASKDRGGEKLFF. The chain has TRBV19 and TRBJ1-4; 8 nucleotides align to TRBD1. This CDR3 is 13 amino acids long. V lost 7 bases to trimming and J lost 8 bases; unmatched junction nucleotides: 6. Germline V gives CDR1 LNHDA, CDR2 SQIVND (reference sequence).

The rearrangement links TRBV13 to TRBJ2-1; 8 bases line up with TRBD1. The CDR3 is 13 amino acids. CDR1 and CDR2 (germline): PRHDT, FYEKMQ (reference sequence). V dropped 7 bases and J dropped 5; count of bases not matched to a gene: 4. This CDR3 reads CASNGQGDNEQFF. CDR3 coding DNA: TGTGCCAGCAATGGACAGGGCGACAATGAGCAGTTCTTC.

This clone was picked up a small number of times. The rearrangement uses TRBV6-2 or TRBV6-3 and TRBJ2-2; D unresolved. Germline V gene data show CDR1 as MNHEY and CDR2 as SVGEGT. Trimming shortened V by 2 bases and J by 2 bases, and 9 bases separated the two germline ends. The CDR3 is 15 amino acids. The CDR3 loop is CASSYAGLNTGELFF. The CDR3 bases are TGTGCCAGCAGTTACGCTGGGCTCAACACCGGGGAGCTGTTTTTT.

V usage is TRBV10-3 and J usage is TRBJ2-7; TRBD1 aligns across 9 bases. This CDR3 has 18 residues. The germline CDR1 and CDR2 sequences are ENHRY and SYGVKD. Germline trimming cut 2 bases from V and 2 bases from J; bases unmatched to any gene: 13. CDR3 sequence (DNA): TGTGCCATCAGTGAGCCCACACACATGACAGGGGGGGCCTACGAGCAGTACTTC. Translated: CAISEPTHMTGGAYEQYF.

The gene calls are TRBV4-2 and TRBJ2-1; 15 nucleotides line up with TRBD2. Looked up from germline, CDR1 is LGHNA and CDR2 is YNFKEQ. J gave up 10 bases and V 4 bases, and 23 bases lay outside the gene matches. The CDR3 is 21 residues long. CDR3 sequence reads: CASSRGTSGGRATGFLREQFF. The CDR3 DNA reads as TGTGCCAGCAGCCGCGGGACTAGCGGGGGGAGAGCTACAGGATTTCTACGAGAGCAGTTCTTC.

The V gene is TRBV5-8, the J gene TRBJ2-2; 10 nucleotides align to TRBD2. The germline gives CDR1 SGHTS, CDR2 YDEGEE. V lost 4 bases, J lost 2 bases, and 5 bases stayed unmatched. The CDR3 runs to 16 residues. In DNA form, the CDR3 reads TGTGCCAGCAGCCGCGGACTAGCGGCCAACACCGGGGAGCTGTTTTTT. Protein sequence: CASSRGLAANTGELFF.

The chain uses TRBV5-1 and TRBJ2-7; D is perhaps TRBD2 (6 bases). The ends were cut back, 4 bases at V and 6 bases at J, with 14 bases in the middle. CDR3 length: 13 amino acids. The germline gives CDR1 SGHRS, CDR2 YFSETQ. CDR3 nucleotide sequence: TGCGCCAGCAGCCCGCGAGGAGGGGTCGAGCAGTACTTC. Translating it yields CASSPRGGVEQYF.

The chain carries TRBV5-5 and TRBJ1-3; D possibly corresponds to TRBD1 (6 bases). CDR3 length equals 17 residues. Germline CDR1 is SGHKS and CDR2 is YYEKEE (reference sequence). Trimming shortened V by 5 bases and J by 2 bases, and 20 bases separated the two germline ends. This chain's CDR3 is CASSYFIPGDPGNTIYF. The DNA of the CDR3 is TGTGCCAGCAGTTATTTTATCCCAGGGGATCCTGGAAACACCATATATTTT.

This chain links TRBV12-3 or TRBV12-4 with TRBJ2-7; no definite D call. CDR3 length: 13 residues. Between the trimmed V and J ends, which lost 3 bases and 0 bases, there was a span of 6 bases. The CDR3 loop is CASSFLNSYEQYF. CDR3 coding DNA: TGTGCCAGCAGTTTCCTAAACTCCTACGAGCAGTACTTC.

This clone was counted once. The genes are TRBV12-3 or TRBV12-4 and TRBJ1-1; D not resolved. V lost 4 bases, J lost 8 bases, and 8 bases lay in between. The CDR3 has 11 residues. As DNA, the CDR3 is TGTGCCAGCAGTTGGGAGGGCGAAGCTTTCTTT. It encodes CASSWEGEAFF.

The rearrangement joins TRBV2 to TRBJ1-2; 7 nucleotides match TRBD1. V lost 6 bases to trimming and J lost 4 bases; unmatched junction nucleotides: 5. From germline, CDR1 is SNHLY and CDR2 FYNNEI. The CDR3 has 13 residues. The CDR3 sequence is CASRLGQTYGYTF. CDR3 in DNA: TGTGCCAGCAGACTGGGACAGACCTATGGCTACACCTTC. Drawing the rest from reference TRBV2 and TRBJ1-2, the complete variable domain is EPEVTQTPSHQVTQMGQEVILRCVPISNHLYFYWYRQILGQKVEFLVSFYNNEISEKSEIFDDQFSVERPDGSNFTLKIRSTKLEDSAMYFCASRLGQTYGYTFGSGTRLTVV.

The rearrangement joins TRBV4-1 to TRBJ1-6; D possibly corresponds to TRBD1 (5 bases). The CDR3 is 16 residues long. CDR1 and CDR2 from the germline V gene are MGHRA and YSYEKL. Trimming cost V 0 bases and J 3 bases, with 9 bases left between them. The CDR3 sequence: CASSQDWTIYNSPLHF. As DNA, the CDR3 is TGCGCCAGCAGCCAAGACTGGACAATCTATAATTCACCCCTCCACTTT.

CDR3 DNA: TGTGCCAGCAGCTTATATTATCGAGGGGAAGCTTTCTTT. Protein product: CASSLYYRGEAFF. This chain connects TRBV11-3 to TRBJ1-1; D uncertain. The CDR3 extends over 13 amino acids. V was clipped by 2 bases and J by 8 bases, with 12 bases between them. Germline V gene sequence: CDR1 SGHNT, CDR2 YENEEA.

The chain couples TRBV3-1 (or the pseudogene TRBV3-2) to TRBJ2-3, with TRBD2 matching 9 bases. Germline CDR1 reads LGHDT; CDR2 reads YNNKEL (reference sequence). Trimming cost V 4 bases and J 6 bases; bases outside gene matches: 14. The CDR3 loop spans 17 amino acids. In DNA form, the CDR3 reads TGTGCCAGCAGCCCAGATTCCTGGCGGGGGGGCGCGGATACGCAGTATTTT. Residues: CASSPDSWRGGADTQYF.

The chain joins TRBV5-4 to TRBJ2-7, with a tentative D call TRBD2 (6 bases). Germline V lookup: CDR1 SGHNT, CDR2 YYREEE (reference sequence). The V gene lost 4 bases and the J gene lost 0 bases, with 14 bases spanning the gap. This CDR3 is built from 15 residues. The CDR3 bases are TGTGCCAGCAGCCGAAGCCCCGGGAGCTCCTACGAGCAGTACTTC. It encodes CASSRSPGSSYEQYF.

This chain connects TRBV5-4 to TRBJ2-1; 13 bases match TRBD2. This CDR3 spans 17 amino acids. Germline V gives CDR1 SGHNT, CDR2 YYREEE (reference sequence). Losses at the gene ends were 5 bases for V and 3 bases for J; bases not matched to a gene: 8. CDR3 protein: CASRSLAGGRNYNEQFF. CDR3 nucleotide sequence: TGTGCCAGCAGATCACTAGCGGGGGGGCGGAACTACAATGAGCAGTTCTTC. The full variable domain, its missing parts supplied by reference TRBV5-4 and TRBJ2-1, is ETGVTQSPTHLIKTRGQQVTLRCSSQSGHNTVSWYQQALGQGPQFIFQYYREEENGRGNFPPRFSGLQFPNYSSELNVNALELDDSALYLCASRSLAGGRNYNEQFFGPGTRLTVL.

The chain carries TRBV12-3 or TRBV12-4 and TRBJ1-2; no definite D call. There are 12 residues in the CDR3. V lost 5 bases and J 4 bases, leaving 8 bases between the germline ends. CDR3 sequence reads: CASSLEGYGYTF. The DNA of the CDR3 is TGTGCCAGCAGTCTTGAGGGCTATGGCTACACCTTC.